The clone carrying this T cell receptor (beta chain) was observed at least ten times. Amplification of TCR beta CDR3 regions was performed using RNA transcripts as template. The TCR CDR3 first-round RT-PCR relied on the HTBI primer set. TCRdb independently ran MiXCR on the multiplex PCR reads; one entry per CDR3 protein. The sample lists some 460,000 distinct CDR3 sequences, 15% to 19% seen once, with roughly 8% in the top ten. This entry is derived from a study of T cells in Graves' hyperthyroidism and ophthalmopathy. The CDR3 runs to 14 residues. CDR1 MNHEY and CDR2 SMNVEV come from the germline V gene (reference sequence). Trimming pared 6 bases from V and 1 base from J, leaving 12 bases between.

Sequenced input: blood. The chain joins TRBV27 to TRBJ1-1; tentative D call: TRBD1 (6 bases). The clonotype comes from a young woman with Graves' hyperthyroidism. The CDR3 coding sequence is TGTGCCAGCAGACCCCTGGGGGCGAACACTGAAGCTTTCTTT. As protein: CASRPLGANTEAFF.